This TCR beta chain came from a study of shared clonotypes between healthy human individuals. General study results and limits: The sharing of 4.5% to 5% of naive CD4 clonotypes was seen across a handful of donors.

Data came from immunoSEQ multiplex PCR; TCRdb stores just in-frame clones and leaves some out. This repertoire shows some 1,900,000 clones, around 96% found once; its top ten account for more than 0.9%. On this clone: Its specificity is unknown.

Positively selected for CCR7, the CD45RO-negative cells used as naive CD8 cells excluded terminally differentiated effector memory CD45RA+ cells. This CDR3 is built from 17 residues. The germline gives CDR1 KGHSH, CDR2 LQKENI. Trimming took 2 bases from V and 5 from J; bases not matched to a gene: 4. Sequencing input: naive CD8+ T cells sorted from blood. The V and J genes are TRBV18 and TRBJ2-2; 14 bases fit TRBD2. This TCR was sampled from a man between 18 and 35 years old in good health. The chain's CDR3 is CASSPVGLAGGTGELFF. The CDR3 DNA reads TGTGCCAGCTCACCAGTCGGACTAGCGGGAGGAACCGGGGAGCTGTTTTTT.